This T cell receptor beta chain comes out of a study of cytomegalovirus exposure and HLA in healthy donors. Both 60 Vbeta primers and 13 Jbeta primers went into the PCR. Sequencing used immunoSEQ multiplex PCR; TCRdb keeps in-frame clones, though not all of them. The table includes over 150,000 clones, around 88% detected once. Study-level points and caveats: Accurate HLA-A and HLA-B prediction from TCR beta sequences was reported for most subjects.

For this clone: The antigen remains unidentified.

The sequencing sample was made of PBMCs. The receptor comes from a woman under 40 in good health and CMV-seronegative.

The CDR3 region is CASSPTGLWTGELFF. CDR3 sequence (DNA): TGCGCCAGCAGCCCTACAGGGTTGTGGACCGGGGAGCTGTTTTTT. The chain carries TRBV5-1 and TRBJ2-2; D is possibly TRBD1 (6 bases). The CDR3 covers 15 residues. Germline lookup yields CDR1 SGHRS and CDR2 YFSETQ. The V and J ends lost 4 bases and 5 bases respectively, with 15 bases between them.